Presented here are 27 T cell receptor beta chains from one specimen sequenced in a study of control samples from healthy donors and cancer patients. TCRdb's copy holds only in-frame clones and misses some; the assay was immunoSEQ multiplex PCR. The data show 70,000 to 95,000 clones, with under 95% seen just once and 1.3% held by the top ten. The sample comprised PBMCs. The source is a woman between 40 and 50 years old with lung cancer.

This chain links TRBV10-3 with TRBJ2-3; tentative D call: TRBD1 (6 bases). Trimming left V 7 bases short and J 0 bases short, with 8 bases between. The CDR3 is 13 residues long. Per germline, CDR1 ENHRY and CDR2 SYGVKD. The CDR3 is CAITDRSTDTQYF. The CDR3 DNA reads as TGTGCCATCACCGACAGGAGCACAGATACGCAGTATTTT.

V gene TRBV6-1 combines with J gene TRBJ1-6; D is ambiguous. Germline V gene data show CDR1 as MNHNS and CDR2 as SASEGT. V lost 4 bases and J 0 bases, leaving 10 bases between the germline ends. The CDR3 runs to 16 residues. CDR3 region: CASSAAGSSYNSPLHF. Here the CDR3 DNA reads TGTGCCAGCAGTGCTGCCGGGAGCTCCTATAATTCACCCCTCCACTTT.

The chain joins TRBV9 to TRBJ1-3; no definite D call. The germline V gene encodes CDR1 SGDLS and CDR2 YYNGEE. This CDR3 spans 14 amino acids. Between the trimmed V and J ends, which lost 3 bases and 8 bases, there was a span of 15 bases. The CDR3 loop is CASSGDKGRYTIYF. The DNA for the CDR3 is TGTGCCAGCAGCGGTGATAAGGGTCGTTACACCATATATTTT.

The chain combines TRBV5-1 with TRBJ1-2, with D maybe TRBD1 (6 bases). The CDR3 is 14 amino acids. V lost 4 bases, J lost 4 bases, and 14 bases lay in between. Germline V gene sequence: CDR1 SGHRS, CDR2 YFSETQ. The CDR3 sequence is CASSRLTGSYGYTF. The CDR3 DNA reads as TGCGCCAGCAGCCGCCTAACAGGGTCCTATGGCTACACCTTC.

This clone was observed a single time. The CDR3: CASGNGGPRTDTQYF. CDR3 nucleotide sequence: TGTGCCAGCGGTAACGGGGGGCCCAGGACAGATACGCAGTATTTT. This chain connects TRBV7-9 to TRBJ2-3; D is perhaps TRBD2 (7 bases). Germline assignment: CDR1 SEHNR and CDR2 FQNEAQ (reference sequence). The CDR3 contains 15 residues. V dropped 8 bases and J dropped 3 bases, with 18 bases sitting between them.

The chain couples TRBV23-1 to TRBJ1-1; D possibly corresponds to TRBD1 (5 bases). TRBV23-1 is classed as an ORF, of uncertain function. The CDR3 length is 15 residues. V dropped 4 bases and J dropped 0 bases, with 12 bases sitting between them. The CDR3 is CASSPEGQVNTEAFF. The CDR3 DNA reads as TGCGCCAGCAGTCCCGAGGGGCAGGTGAACACTGAAGCTTTCTTT.

The rearrangement uses TRBV19 and TRBJ1-5, with a weak D call TRBD1 (5 bases). V gave up 5 bases and J gave up 3 bases, with 17 bases separating them. The CDR3 runs to 16 residues. Germline V gives CDR1 LNHDA, CDR2 SQIVND (reference sequence). CDR3 protein: CASSGKWDVANQPQHF. CDR3 coding DNA: TGTGCCAGTAGTGGGAAATGGGACGTAGCCAATCAGCCCCAGCATTTT.

The rearrangement links TRBV10-3 to TRBJ2-1; tentatively, D is TRBD2 (5 bases). V dropped 6 bases and J dropped 6 bases, with 6 bases sitting between them. Germline CDR1 is ENHRY and CDR2 is SYGVKD. The CDR3 consists of 11 residues. The DNA of the CDR3 is TGTGCCATCAGCCGGGGCAATGAGCAGTTCTTC. Its translation is CAISRGNEQFF.

J is TRBJ1-2 and V is TRBV24-1; TRBD1 might be the D (6 bases). The CDR3 has 12 amino acids. Germline V lookup: CDR1 KGHDR, CDR2 SFDVKD. Between the trimmed V and J ends, which lost 8 bases and 8 bases, there was a span of 14 bases. The CDR3 here is CATTGRGFGYTF. The CDR3 bases are TGTGCCACCACAGGGAGGGGGTTCGGCTACACCTTC.

J is TRBJ2-7 and V is TRBV5-6; 9 bases align to TRBD1. The germline V gene has CDR1 SGHDT and CDR2 YYEEEE. The CDR3 extends over 16 amino acids. After removal of 1 base from V and 4 bases from J, the junction contained 9 bases not matched to a gene. DNA of the CDR3: TGTGCCAGCAGCTTGAGCTGGGACAGGGTTACATACGAGCAGTACTTC. Translated, it gives CASSLSWDRVTYEQYF.

The chain joins TRBV28 to TRBJ1-3; TRBD1 is a possible D gene (6 bases). This CDR3 contains 18 residues. CDR1 and CDR2 (germline): MDHEN, SYDVKM. V lost 5 bases and J 4 bases, leaving 24 bases between the germline ends. CDR3 loop: CASSGRGAIIIWGNTIYF. The CDR3 DNA sequence: TGTGCCAGCAGTGGTCGGGGGGCTATAATCATTTGGGGAAACACCATATATTTT.

This rearrangement joins TRBV7-8 to TRBJ2-2; D may correspond to TRBD1 or TRBD2 (5 bases each). This CDR3 region has 15 residues. The germline V gene encodes CDR1 SGHVS and CDR2 FQNEAQ. V shed 5 bases and J shed 6 bases, with 16 bases lying between them. The CDR3 DNA reads TGTGCCAGCAGCATTGGGACGGATGCGGCCGGGGAGCTGTTTTTT. Protein sequence: CASSIGTDAAGELFF. Full variable domain (remainder filled in from reference TRBV7-8 and TRBJ2-2): GAGVSQSPRYKVAKRGQDVALRCDPISGHVSLFWYQQALGQGPEFLTYFQNEAQLDKSGLPSDRFFAERPEGSVSTLKIQRTQQEDSAVYLCASSIGTDAAGELFFGEGSRLTVL.

The chain uses TRBV19 and TRBJ1-4; D not certain. Germline V gene lookup returns CDR1 LNHDA and CDR2 SQIVND (reference sequence). CDR3 length: 14 amino acids. Trimming cost V 5 bases and J 0 bases, with 7 bases left between them. The DNA for the CDR3 is TGTGCCAGTAGTTCGACTGCAACTAATGAAAAACTGTTTTTT. Encoded protein: CASSSTATNEKLFF.

V is TRBV6-1 and J is TRBJ2-1; D call uncertain. Looked up from germline, CDR1 is MNHNS and CDR2 is SASEGT. The ends were cut back, 1 base at V and 0 bases at J, with 7 bases in the middle. The CDR3 runs to 15 residues. In DNA form, the CDR3 reads TGTGCCAGCAGTGAAGTTAAAATCTCCTACAATGAGCAGTTCTTC. Translation: CASSEVKISYNEQFF.

This chain connects TRBV7-9 to TRBJ2-7; D tentatively reads TRBD1 or TRBD2 (5 bases each). Per germline, CDR1 SEHNR and CDR2 FQNEAQ (reference sequence). The CDR3 runs to 12 residues. V shed 5 bases and J shed 9 bases, with 14 bases lying between them. The CDR3 is CASSLGGTAQYF. In DNA form, the CDR3 reads TGTGCCAGCAGCCTCGGTGGGACGGCGCAGTACTTC.

V usage is TRBV12-3 or TRBV12-4 and J usage is TRBJ2-7; 7 bases fit TRBD2. The junction had 6 bases not matched to a gene; V was cut back by 5 bases and J by 5 bases. The CDR3 is 13 amino acids. The CDR3 region has the DNA TGTGCCAGCAGTCAGCGGGGAAGCCACGAGCAGTACTTC. The encoded protein is CASSQRGSHEQYF.

The chain employs TRBV5-8 and TRBJ1-1, with D maybe TRBD1 (5 bases). The CDR3 loop spans 15 amino acids. The V gene's germline CDR1 is SGHTS and CDR2 YDEGEE. V dropped 1 base and J dropped 4 bases, with 14 bases sitting between them. The CDR3 reads CASSLQTGGSTEAFF. In DNA form, the CDR3 reads TGTGCCAGCAGCTTGCAGACTGGGGGGAGCACTGAAGCTTTCTTT.

The chain couples TRBV7-8 to TRBJ2-7; TRBD1 matches 9 bases. With V trimmed by 5 bases and J by 3 bases, 8 bases remained unmatched. Germline CDR1 and CDR2: SGHVS and FQNEAQ. The CDR3 has 15 amino acids. The CDR3 region is CASSPYRDRVYEQYF. CDR3 coding DNA: TGTGCCAGCAGCCCCTACCGGGACAGGGTCTACGAGCAGTACTTC.

The chain is built from TRBV7-9 and TRBJ2-2; D remains ambiguous. Trimming pared 1 base from V and 0 bases from J, leaving 6 bases between. Germline assignment: CDR1 SEHNR and CDR2 FQNEAQ (reference sequence). The CDR3 spans 15 residues. The CDR3 DNA follows: TGTGCCAGCAGCTTAGGAATATCGAACACCGGGGAGCTGTTTTTT. Its translation is CASSLGISNTGELFF.

The CDR3 loop is CASSFLRQETQYF. The CDR3 DNA reads TGTGCCAGCAGTTTTCTCCGGCAAGAGACCCAGTACTTC. The chain recombines TRBV28 with TRBJ2-5, with D unclear. The CDR3 extends over 13 amino acids. The germline V gene encodes CDR1 MDHEN and CDR2 SYDVKM. Trimming pared 3 bases from V and 2 bases from J, leaving 7 bases between.

The chain is built from TRBV24-1 and TRBJ2-5; D uncertain. The V and J ends lost 3 bases and 5 bases respectively, with 6 bases between them. Germline V gene data show CDR1 as KGHDR and CDR2 as SFDVKD. The CDR3 runs to 12 residues. The CDR3 sequence: CATSDPGETQYF. CDR3 nucleotides: TGTGCCACCAGTGATCCTGGGGAGACCCAGTACTTC.

The chain combines TRBV24-1 with TRBJ1-1; D not resolved. Germline CDR1 KGHDR, CDR2 SFDVKD. CDR3 length: 13 residues. The V end lost 5 bases, the J end lost 3 bases, and 9 bases lay between the germline ends. In nucleotides, the CDR3 is TGTGCCACCAGTGGCGTCGGATACACTGAAGCTTTCTTT. Amino acids: CATSGVGYTEAFF.

The rearrangement uses TRBV15 and TRBJ2-1, with TRBD2 matching over 8 bases. The length of the CDR3 is 16 residues. Looked up from germline, CDR1 is LNHNV and CDR2 is YYDKDF (reference sequence). The trim removed 5 bases at V and 5 bases at J, leaving 11 bases unmatched. The CDR3, as DNA: TGTGCCACCAGCGGCTCCTTGGTAGCGGGGAACAATGAGCAGTTCTTC. This encodes CATSGSLVAGNNEQFF.

The genes are TRBV3-1 (or the pseudogene TRBV3-2) and TRBJ2-2; 9 bases fit TRBD2. CDR3 length: 17 amino acids. In germline, CDR1 is LGHDT, CDR2 YNNKEL (reference sequence). The ends lost 1 base at V and 7 bases at J; junction bases unmatched: 10. The DNA of the CDR3 is TGTGCCAGCAGCCAAGCGGCGGGGGGGCTAGCTGGCGGGGAGCTGTTTTTT. Encoded protein: CASSQAAGGLAGGELFF.

V usage is TRBV12-5 and J usage is TRBJ1-1; 7 positions agree with TRBD1. This CDR3 has 15 residues. Germline V gives CDR1 LGHNT, CDR2 FRNRAP. The V gene end was trimmed by 3 bases and the J gene end by 1 base; junction bases not matched to a gene: 5. CDR3 protein: CASGFADRPNTEAFF. CDR3 DNA: TGTGCTAGTGGTTTTGCGGACAGGCCGAACACTGAAGCTTTCTTT.

CDR3 loop: CASSYRSLGAFF. In DNA, the CDR3 is TGTGCCAGCAGCTACAGGAGTCTTGGAGCTTTCTTT. The V and J genes are TRBV7-9 and TRBJ1-1, with a weak D call TRBD1 (5 bases). CDR1 SEHNR and CDR2 FQNEAQ come from the germline V gene (reference sequence). This CDR3 spans 12 amino acids. V lost 4 bases and J lost 10, with 13 bases in between. The variable domain in full, completed from reference TRBV7-9 and TRBJ1-1, reads DTGVSQNPRHKITKRGQNVTFRCDPISEHNRLYWYRQTLGQGPEFLTYFQNEAQLEKSRLLSDRFSAERPKGSFSTLEIQRTEQGDSAMYLCASSYRSLGAFFGQGTRLTVV.

The CDR3 DNA follows: TGTGCCTGGAGTGTTTTGCAAGACACTGAAGCTTTCTTT. This sequence encodes CAWSVLQDTEAFF. V gene TRBV30 combines with J gene TRBJ1-1; D remains unclear. Germline-derived CDR1 and CDR2 are GTSNPN and SVGIG (reference sequence). V was pared by 0 bases and J by 3 bases, with 8 bases between. The CDR3 length is 13 residues.